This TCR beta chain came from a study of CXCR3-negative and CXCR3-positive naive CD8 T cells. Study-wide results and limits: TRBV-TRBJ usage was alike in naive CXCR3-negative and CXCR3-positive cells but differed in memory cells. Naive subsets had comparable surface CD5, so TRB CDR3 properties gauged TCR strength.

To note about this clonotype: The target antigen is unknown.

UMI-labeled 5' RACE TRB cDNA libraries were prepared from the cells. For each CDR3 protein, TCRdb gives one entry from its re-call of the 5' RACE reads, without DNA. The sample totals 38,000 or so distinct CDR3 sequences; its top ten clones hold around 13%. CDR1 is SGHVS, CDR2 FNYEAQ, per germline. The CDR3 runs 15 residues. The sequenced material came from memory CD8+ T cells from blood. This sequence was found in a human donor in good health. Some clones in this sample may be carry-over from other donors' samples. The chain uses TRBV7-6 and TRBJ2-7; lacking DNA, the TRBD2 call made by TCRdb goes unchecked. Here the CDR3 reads CASSLAAGGVYEQYF.